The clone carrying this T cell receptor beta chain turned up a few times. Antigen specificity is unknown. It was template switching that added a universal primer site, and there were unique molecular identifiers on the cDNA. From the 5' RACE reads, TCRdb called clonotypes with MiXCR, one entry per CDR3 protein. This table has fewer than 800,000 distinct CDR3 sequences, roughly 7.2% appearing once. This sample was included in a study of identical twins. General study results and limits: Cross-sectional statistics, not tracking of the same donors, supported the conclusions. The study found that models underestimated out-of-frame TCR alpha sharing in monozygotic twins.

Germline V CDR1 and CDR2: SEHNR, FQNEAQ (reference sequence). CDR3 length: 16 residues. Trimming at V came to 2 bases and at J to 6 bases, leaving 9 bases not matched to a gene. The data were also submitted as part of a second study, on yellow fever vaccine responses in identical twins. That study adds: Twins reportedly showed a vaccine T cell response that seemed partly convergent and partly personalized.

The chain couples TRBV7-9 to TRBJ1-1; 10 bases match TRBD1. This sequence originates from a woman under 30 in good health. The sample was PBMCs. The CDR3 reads CASSLSRDRGGAEAFF. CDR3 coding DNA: TGTGCCAGCAGCTTATCAAGGGACAGGGGTGGGGCTGAAGCTTTCTTT.